The 11 T cell receptor beta chains below come from one sample, sequenced in a study of post-analysis software for immune sequencing data. General study findings and limits: The study found TRBV5-6, TRBV5-1 and TRBV20-1 among roughly 5 TRBV segments more frequent in patients than controls.

Unique molecular identifiers were carried by the TCR beta cDNA libraries. TCRdb passed the PCR reads through MiXCR, listing each CDR3 protein once. The sample gives roughly 650,000 distinct CDR3 sequences, about 60% of which show up once; roughly 12% is in the top ten. These receptors are not linked to any known antigen. Sequenced input: blood. These receptors came from a girl aged 2-9 years with multiple sclerosis.

The V and J genes are TRBV20-1 and TRBJ2-3, with a possible D match to TRBD1 (6 bases). The CDR3 is made up of 15 amino acids. In germline, CDR1 is DFQATT, CDR2 SNEGSKA (reference sequence). Trimming shortened V by 6 bases and J by 2 bases, and 18 bases separated the two germline ends. CDR3 residues: CSAPPAGDNTDTQYF. The DNA of the CDR3 is TGCAGTGCCCCACCGGCCGGGGACAACACAGATACGCAGTATTTT.

V is TRBV10-3 and J is TRBJ2-5, with D possibly TRBD2 on 7 matching bases. This CDR3 comprises 15 residues. Germline CDR1 ENHRY, CDR2 SYGVKD. V was cut by 3 bases and J by 5 bases, with 16 bases left in between. The CDR3 bases are TGTGCCATCAGTGAAGAGGCAGGGGAGGGGGAGACCCAGTACTTC. As protein: CAISEEAGEGETQYF.

This sequence joins TRBV6-5 and TRBJ2-7; 8 bases align to TRBD1. The J call could be wrong; TRBJ2-5 is a better fit for the DNA end. This CDR3 has 14 amino acids. Germline-derived CDR1 and CDR2 are MNHEY and SVGAGI. The CDR3 DNA is TGTGCCAGCAGTTACCAACAGGGGGAAGAGACCCAGTACTTC. Its protein is CASSYQQGEETQYF.

This clonotype was seen a handful of times. The chain has TRBV3-1 and TRBJ2-3; 13 nucleotides agree with TRBD2. CDR1 and CDR2 from the germline V gene are LGHDT and YNNKEL (reference sequence). There are 16 residues in the CDR3. Trimming cost V 3 bases and J 3 bases; bases outside gene matches: 3. CDR3 nucleotides: TGTGCCAGCAGCCAGACTAGCGGGAGGTGGACAGATACGCAGTATTTT. Its translation: CASSQTSGRWTDTQYF.

The chain is built from TRBV29-1 and TRBJ2-6; D is unclear. The CDR3 is made up of 15 amino acids. CDR1 and CDR2 from the germline V gene are SQVTM and ANQGSEA. V lost 1 base to trimming and J lost 0 bases, with 7 bases between them. The DNA for the CDR3 is TGCAGCGTTGAAGGGTCCGTCTCTGGGGCCAACGTCCTGACTTTC. This encodes CSVEGSVSGANVLTF.

This clonotype was recorded many times. The chain links TRBV20-1 to TRBJ1-2; D gene ambiguous. The CDR3 is 15 residues long. Between the trimmed V and J ends, which lost 0 bases and 8 bases, there was a span of 19 bases. Germline V gene lookup returns CDR1 DFQATT and CDR2 SNEGSKA (reference sequence). The CDR3 region has the DNA TGCAGTGCTAGAGATCTCAGTGGGCGGTCCATGGGCTACACCTTC. It codes for CSARDLSGRSMGYTF.

The chain has TRBV20-1 and TRBJ1-1; 9 bases map to TRBD1. The CDR3 spans 12 residues. V shed 3 bases and J 8 bases; nucleotides not matched to a gene: 4. Germline assignment: CDR1 DFQATT and CDR2 SNEGSKA (reference sequence). CDR3 loop: CSASRGTGEAFF. CDR3 coding DNA: TGCAGTGCTAGTCGGGGGACAGGGGAAGCTTTCTTT.

The gene calls are TRBV5-1 and TRBJ2-5; D is perhaps TRBD1 or TRBD2 (5 bases each). The J call is uncertain, as TRBJ2-7 better fits the DNA end. There are 20 residues in the CDR3. Per the germline V gene, CDR1 is SGHRS and CDR2 is YFSETQ. The CDR3: CASSLNEFRDGKSHVSEQYF. CDR3 DNA sequence: TGCGCCAGCAGCTTGAACGAATTTCGGGACGGGAAATCCCACGTAAGCGAGCAGTACTTC.

The chain links TRBV7-2 to TRBJ2-1, with a possible D match to TRBD1 (6 bases). Germline V CDR1 and CDR2: SGHTA, FQGNSA. The CDR3 contains 16 residues. V shed 2 bases and J shed 3 bases, with 14 bases lying between them. CDR3 sequence: CASSLTYRDNYNEQFF. CDR3 nucleotide sequence: TGTGCCAGCAGCTTAACTTACAGGGATAACTACAATGAGCAGTTCTTC.

CDR3 DNA sequence: TGCAGCGTTGGGGAGCTTGTCAACACCGGGGAGCTGTTTTTT. It is translated as CSVGELVNTGELFF. V is TRBV29-1 and J is TRBJ2-2, with a possible D match to TRBD2 (5 bases). The V gene's germline CDR1 is SQVTM and CDR2 ANQGSEA. CDR3 length: 14 residues. Between the trimmed V and J ends, which lost 4 bases and 2 bases, there was a span of 11 bases.

The J gene is TRBJ1-1, the V gene TRBV20-1; a weak D match, TRBD1 (6 bases). CDR3 length: 11 residues. With 6 bases removed from V and 7 bases from J, the gap between germline ends came to 12 bases. Germline V gene lookup returns CDR1 DFQATT and CDR2 SNEGSKA (reference sequence). The CDR3 spells CSAPDRLEAFF. The CDR3 bases are TGCAGTGCGCCGGACAGACTTGAAGCTTTCTTT.